This T cell receptor beta chain was sequenced for a study of T cell changes during pregnancy in multiple sclerosis. Generated by immunoSEQ multiplex PCR, the TCRdb table keeps only in-frame clones and is missing some. The sample records 75,000 to 95,000 clones, roughly 94% being singletons. The CDR3 has 15 residues. Germline loops: CDR1 PRHDT, CDR2 FYEKMQ (reference sequence). Trimming left V 1 base short and J 0 bases short, with 9 bases between. The source is a female donor with multiple sclerosis, enrolled in a pregnancy study. The rearrangement uses TRBV13 and TRBJ1-2; D is unclear. The material was CD4+ T cells from peripheral blood mononuclear cells, obtained after pregnancy. The DNA for the CDR3 is TGTGCCAGCAGCTTAGATCCTCGGTCTAACTATGGCTACACCTTC. Translation gives CASSLDPRSNYGYTF.